Listed below are T cell receptor beta chains from one sample, sequenced in a study of blood T cell repertoires in COVID-19. The protocol was immunoSEQ multiplex PCR, while the TCRdb copy is restricted to in-frame clones and leaves out a portion. The repertoire holds approximately 240,000 clones, more than 65% seen once, with about 4% in the top ten. The sample taken for sequencing was peripheral blood. The receptors come from a woman in her 40s with active or convalescent COVID-19. Each CDR3 is given with its conserved first and last residue. A D gene is named only where the DNA matches it firmly. Where a row states a size, it is once, few, many or the class of an expanded clone; other rows omit it.

16	NA	TRBV7-3	TRBJ2-2	TRBD1	CASSPRQGTNTGELFF	TGTGCCAGCAGCCCCCGACAGGGAACGAACACCGGGGAGCTGTTTTTT
15	few	TRBV19	TRBJ1-5	TRBD1	CASSPVTGANQPQHF	TGTGCCAGTAGTCCTGTGACAGGGGCCAATCAGCCCCAGCATTTT
15	NA	TRBV2	TRBJ1-4	TRBD1	CASSPRDRVIEKLFF	TGTGCCAGCAGTCCTCGGGACAGGGTAATTGAAAAACTGTTTTTT
14	NA	TRBV19	TRBJ1-1	NA	CASSPRTEYTEAFF	TGTGCCAGTAGTCCGAGGACAGAATACACTGAAGCTTTCTTT
12	NA	TRBV5-1	TRBJ2-3	NA	CASSWLADTQYF	TGCGCCAGCAGCTGGTTAGCAGATACGCAGTATTTT
15	few	TRBV5-4	TRBJ2-3	TRBD2	CASSLSGGGTDTQYF	TGTGCCAGCAGCCTTAGCGGGGGGGGCACAGATACGCAGTATTTT
16	NA	TRBV6-1	TRBJ1-2	NA	CASSEPGTQPRGGYTF	TGTGCCAGCAGTGAACCCGGGACACAACCCCGGGGAGGCTACACCTTC
15	few	TRBV9	TRBJ2-3	NA	CASSVVSVGTDTQYF	TGTGCCAGCAGCGTAGTTTCTGTAGGCACAGATACGCAGTATTTT
14	NA	TRBV30	TRBJ1-6	NA	CAWSVWRGGSPLHF	TGTGCCTGGAGTGTATGGAGGGGTGGTTCACCCCTCCACTTT
14	few	TRBV6-5	TRBJ2-3	TRBD1	CASSPDRVSDTQYF	TGTGCCAGCAGCCCCGACAGGGTGTCAGATACGCAGTATTTT
14	NA	TRBV5-1	TRBJ1-1	TRBD1	CASSSTGGETEAFF	TGCGCCAGCAGCTCGACAGGGGGGGAGACTGAAGCTTTCTTT
15	few	TRBV9	TRBJ2-3	NA	CASSGSLSGTDTQYF	TGTGCCAGCAGCGGGTCCTTATCGGGCACAGATACGCAGTATTTT
12	NA	TRBV7-9	TRBJ2-1	NA	CASSRRVTEQFF	TGTGCCAGCAGCCGCAGGGTTACTGAGCAGTTCTTC
12	once	TRBV2	TRBJ1-5	NA	CASSREVQPQHF	TGTGCCAGCAGCAGGGAAGTCCAGCCCCAGCATTTT
16	NA	TRBV7-2	TRBJ1-1	NA	CASSLVLGRVDTEAFF	TGTGCCAGCAGCTTAGTTCTTGGCCGGGTTGACACTGAAGCTTTCTTT
15	NA	TRBV2	TRBJ2-3	TRBD2	CASRDQRGGTDTQYF	TGTGCCAGCAGGGATCAGCGGGGGGGCACAGATACGCAGTATTTT
14	NA	TRBV5-1	TRBJ1-2	NA	CASSLERGRDGYTF	TGCGCCAGCAGCTTGGAGAGAGGGAGGGATGGCTACACCTTC
14	NA	TRBV7-2	TRBJ1-1	NA	CASLFDSLNTEAFF	TGTGCCAGTCTCTTTGACAGCCTGAACACTGAAGCTTTCTTT
13	NA	TRBV2	TRBJ1-5	TRBD1	CASSVAGGQPQHF	TGTGCCAGCAGTGTGGCAGGGGGTCAGCCCCAGCATTTT
16	NA	TRBV11-2	TRBJ2-5	TRBD1	CASRLPGQGYQETQYF	TGTGCCAGCAGACTTCCGGGACAGGGCTACCAAGAGACCCAGTACTTC